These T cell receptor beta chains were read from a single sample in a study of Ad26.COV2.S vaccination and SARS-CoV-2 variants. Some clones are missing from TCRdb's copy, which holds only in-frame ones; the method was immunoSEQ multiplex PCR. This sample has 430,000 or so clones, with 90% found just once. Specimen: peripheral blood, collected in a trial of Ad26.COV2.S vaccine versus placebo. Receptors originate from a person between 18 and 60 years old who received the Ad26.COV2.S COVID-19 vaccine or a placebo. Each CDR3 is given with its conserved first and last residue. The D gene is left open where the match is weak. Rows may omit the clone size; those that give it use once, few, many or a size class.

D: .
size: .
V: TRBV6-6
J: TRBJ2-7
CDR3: CASSQPGRVYEQYF
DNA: TGTGCCAGCAGTCAACCGGGACGGGTATACGAGCAGTACTTC

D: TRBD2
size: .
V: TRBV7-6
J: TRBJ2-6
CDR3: CASSLKAGTSGYSGANVLTF
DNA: TGTGCCAGCAGCTTAAAGGCCGGGACTAGCGGTTACTCTGGGGCCAACGTCCTGACTTTC

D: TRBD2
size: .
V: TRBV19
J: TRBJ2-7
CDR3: CASSIGDGRYEQYF
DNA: TGTGCCAGTAGTATCGGTGACGGGAGGTACGAGCAGTACTTC

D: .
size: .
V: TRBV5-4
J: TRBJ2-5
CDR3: CASSFGRETQYF
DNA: TGTGCCAGCAGCTTTGGTCGAGAGACCCAGTACTTC

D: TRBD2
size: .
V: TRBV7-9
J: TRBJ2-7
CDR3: CASSPRGAGGRFEQYF
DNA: TGTGCCAGCAGCCCTAGGGGAGCGGGAGGGAGGTTTGAGCAGTACTTC

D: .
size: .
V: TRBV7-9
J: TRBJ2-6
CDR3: CASSLGGTGANVLTF
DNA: TGTGCCAGCAGCTTAGGGGGAACTGGGGCCAACGTCCTGACTTTC

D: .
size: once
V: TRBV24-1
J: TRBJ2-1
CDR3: CATSQGPYNEQFF
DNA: TGTGCCACCAGTCAGGGCCCCTACAATGAGCAGTTCTTC

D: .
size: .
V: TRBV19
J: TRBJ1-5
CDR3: CASSSWGGVVDQPQHF
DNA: TGTGCCAGTAGTAGTTGGGGTGGTGTGGTAGATCAGCCCCAGCATTTT

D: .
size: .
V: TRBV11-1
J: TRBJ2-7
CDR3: CASSLGAGSYEQYF
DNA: TGTGCCAGCAGCTTAGGAGCAGGATCCTACGAGCAGTACTTC

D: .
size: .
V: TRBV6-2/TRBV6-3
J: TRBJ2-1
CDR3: CASSYSRLEQFF
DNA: TGTGCCAGCAGTTACTCTAGACTTGAGCAGTTCTTC

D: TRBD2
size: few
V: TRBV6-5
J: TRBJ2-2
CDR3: CASSYRLANTGELFF
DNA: TGTGCCAGCAGTTACCGACTAGCCAACACCGGGGAGCTGTTTTTT

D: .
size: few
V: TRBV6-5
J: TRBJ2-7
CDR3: CASSYSAPRHEQYF
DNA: TGTGCCAGCAGTTACTCGGCACCAAGACACGAGCAGTACTTC

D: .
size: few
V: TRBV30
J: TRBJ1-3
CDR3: CAWAVSGNTIYF
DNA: TGTGCCTGGGCCGTTTCTGGAAACACCATATATTTT

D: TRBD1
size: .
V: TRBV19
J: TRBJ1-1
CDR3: CASSIDFGTGVYTEAFF
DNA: TGTGCCAGTAGTATAGATTTCGGGACAGGGGTTTACACTGAAGCTTTCTTT

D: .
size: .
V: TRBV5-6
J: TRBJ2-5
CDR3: CASTRQTRVQETQYF
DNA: TGTGCCAGCACCCGACAGACTAGGGTCCAAGAGACCCAGTACTTC

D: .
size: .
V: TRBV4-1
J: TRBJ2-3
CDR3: CASSQEGGTADTQYF
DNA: TGCGCCAGCAGCCAAGAAGGGGGGACAGCAGATACGCAGTATTTT

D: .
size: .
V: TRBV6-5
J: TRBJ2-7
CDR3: CASTPLQGYSYEQYF
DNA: TGTGCCAGCACTCCCCTACAGGGATACTCCTACGAGCAGTACTTC

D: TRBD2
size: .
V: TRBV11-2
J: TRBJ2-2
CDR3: CASSLGGTGELFF
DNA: TGTGCCAGCAGCCTCGGGGGGACCGGGGAGCTGTTTTTT

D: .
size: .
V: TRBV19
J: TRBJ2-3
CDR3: CASSIRAHTDTQYF
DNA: TGTGCCAGTAGTATTCGGGCTCACACAGATACGCAGTATTTT

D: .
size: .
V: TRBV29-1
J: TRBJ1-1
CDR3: CSVEDNQGMNTEAFF
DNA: TGCAGCGTTGAAGATAATCAGGGAATGAACACTGAAGCTTTCTTT

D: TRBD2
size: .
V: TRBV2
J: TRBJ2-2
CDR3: CASSSGTRAGELFF
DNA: TGTGCCAGCAGCTCCGGGACTAGGGCCGGGGAGCTGTTTTTT

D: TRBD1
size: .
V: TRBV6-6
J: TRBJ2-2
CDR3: CASSGTGGPGELFF
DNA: TGTGCCAGCAGTGGGACAGGGGGGCCCGGGGAGCTGTTTTTT

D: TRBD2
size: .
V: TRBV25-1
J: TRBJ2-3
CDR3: CASSESSGVPLTDTQYF
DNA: TGTGCCAGCAGTGAATCTAGCGGCGTGCCCCTCACAGATACGCAGTATTTT

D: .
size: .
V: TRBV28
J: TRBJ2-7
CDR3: CASSFRGYGEQYF
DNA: TGTGCCAGCAGTTTTCGGGGGTATGGCGAGCAGTACTTC